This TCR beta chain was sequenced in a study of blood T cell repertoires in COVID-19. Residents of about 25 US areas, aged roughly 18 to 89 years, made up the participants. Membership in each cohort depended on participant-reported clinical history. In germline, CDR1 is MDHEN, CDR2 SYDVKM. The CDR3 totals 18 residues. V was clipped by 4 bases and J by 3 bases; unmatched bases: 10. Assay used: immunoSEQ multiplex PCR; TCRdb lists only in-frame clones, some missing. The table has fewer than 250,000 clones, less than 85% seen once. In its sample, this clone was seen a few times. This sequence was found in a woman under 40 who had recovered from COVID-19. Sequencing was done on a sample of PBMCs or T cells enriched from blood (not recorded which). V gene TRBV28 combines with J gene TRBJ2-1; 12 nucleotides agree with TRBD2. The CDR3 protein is CASSYPSGGALNYNEQFF. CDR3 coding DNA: TGTGCCAGCAGTTACCCTAGCGGGGGGGCCTTGAACTACAATGAGCAGTTCTTC.